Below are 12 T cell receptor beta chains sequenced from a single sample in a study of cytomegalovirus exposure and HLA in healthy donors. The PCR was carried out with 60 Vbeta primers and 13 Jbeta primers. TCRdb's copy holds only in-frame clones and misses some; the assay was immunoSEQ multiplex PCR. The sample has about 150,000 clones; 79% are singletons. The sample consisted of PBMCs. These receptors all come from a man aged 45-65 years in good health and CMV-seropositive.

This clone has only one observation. CDR3 coding DNA: TGTGCCAGCAGCTTAGGGTCCGGGTTGGAGACCCAGTACTTC. Residues: CASSLGSGLETQYF. The chain employs TRBV7-9 and TRBJ2-5; D uncertain. Germline-derived CDR1 and CDR2 are SEHNR and FQNEAQ (reference sequence). This CDR3 contains 14 residues. Trimming shortened V by 1 base and J by 5 bases, and 11 bases separated the two germline ends.

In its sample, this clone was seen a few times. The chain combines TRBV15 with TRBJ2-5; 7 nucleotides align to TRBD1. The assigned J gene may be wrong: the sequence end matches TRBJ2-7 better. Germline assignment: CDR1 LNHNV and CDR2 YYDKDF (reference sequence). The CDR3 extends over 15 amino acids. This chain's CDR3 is CATSRDDRAFYEQYF. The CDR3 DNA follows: TGTGCCACCAGCAGAGACGACAGGGCGTTCTACGAGCAGTACTTC.

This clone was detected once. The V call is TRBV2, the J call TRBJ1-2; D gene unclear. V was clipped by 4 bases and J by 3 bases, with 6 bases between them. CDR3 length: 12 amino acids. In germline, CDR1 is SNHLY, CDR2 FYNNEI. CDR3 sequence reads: CASSAVDYGYTF. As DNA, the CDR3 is TGTGCCAGCAGTGCGGTTGACTATGGCTACACCTTC.

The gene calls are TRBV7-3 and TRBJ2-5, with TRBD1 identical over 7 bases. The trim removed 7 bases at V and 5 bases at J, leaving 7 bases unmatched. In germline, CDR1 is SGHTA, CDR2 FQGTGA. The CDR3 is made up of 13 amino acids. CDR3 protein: CASNTRGLETQYF. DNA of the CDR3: TGTGCCAGCAACACCAGGGGGTTGGAGACCCAGTACTTC.

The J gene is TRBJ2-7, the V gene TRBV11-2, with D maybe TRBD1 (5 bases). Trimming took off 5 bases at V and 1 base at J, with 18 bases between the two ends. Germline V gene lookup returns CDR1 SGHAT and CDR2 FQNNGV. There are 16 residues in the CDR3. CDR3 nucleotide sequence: TGTGCCAGCAGCCCGCCGGTGGGGCCTATATCCTACGAGCAGTACTTC. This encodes CASSPPVGPISYEQYF.

The CDR3 is CASSVAWGGTYEQYF. The CDR3 DNA reads as TGTGCCAGCAGCGTAGCTTGGGGCGGAACCTACGAGCAGTACTTC. V gene TRBV9 combines with J gene TRBJ2-5, with D possibly matching TRBD1 (5 bases). The J call is doubtful: the DNA matches TRBJ2-7 better. The V gene's germline CDR1 is SGDLS and CDR2 YYNGEE. This CDR3 region has 15 residues.

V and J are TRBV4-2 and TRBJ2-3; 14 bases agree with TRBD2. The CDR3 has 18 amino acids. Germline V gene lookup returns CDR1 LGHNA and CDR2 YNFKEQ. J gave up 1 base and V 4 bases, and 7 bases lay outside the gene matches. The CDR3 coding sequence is TGTGCCAGCAGCCCCAGGACTAGCGGGAGGTATGGCACAGATACGCAGTATTTT. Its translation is CASSPRTSGRYGTDTQYF.

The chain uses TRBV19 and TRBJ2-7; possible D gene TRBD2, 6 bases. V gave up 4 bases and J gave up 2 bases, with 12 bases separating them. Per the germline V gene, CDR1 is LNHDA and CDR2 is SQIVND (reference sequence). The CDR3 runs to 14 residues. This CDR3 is CASSSRGITYEQYF. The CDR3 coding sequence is TGTGCCAGTAGTAGTCGGGGGATCACCTACGAGCAGTACTTC.

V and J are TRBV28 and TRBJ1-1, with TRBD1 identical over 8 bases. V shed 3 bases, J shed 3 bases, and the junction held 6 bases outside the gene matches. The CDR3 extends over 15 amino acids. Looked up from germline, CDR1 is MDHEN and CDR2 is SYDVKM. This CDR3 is CASSFSGGLYTEAFF. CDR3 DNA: TGTGCCAGCAGTTTTTCAGGGGGCTTGTACACTGAAGCTTTCTTT.

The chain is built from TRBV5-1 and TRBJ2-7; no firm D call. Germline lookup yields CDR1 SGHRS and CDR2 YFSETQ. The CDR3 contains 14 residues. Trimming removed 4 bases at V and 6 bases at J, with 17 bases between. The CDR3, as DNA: TGCGCCAGCAGCACTGAGCCAGGTAGTAGCGAGCAGTACTTC. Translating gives CASSTEPGSSEQYF.

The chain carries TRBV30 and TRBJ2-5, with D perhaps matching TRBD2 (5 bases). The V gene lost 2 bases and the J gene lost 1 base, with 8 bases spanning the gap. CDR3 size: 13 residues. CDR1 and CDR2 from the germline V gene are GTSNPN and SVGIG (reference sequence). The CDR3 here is CAWSPGIQETQYF. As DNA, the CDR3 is TGTGCCTGGAGTCCCGGGATCCAAGAGACCCAGTACTTC.

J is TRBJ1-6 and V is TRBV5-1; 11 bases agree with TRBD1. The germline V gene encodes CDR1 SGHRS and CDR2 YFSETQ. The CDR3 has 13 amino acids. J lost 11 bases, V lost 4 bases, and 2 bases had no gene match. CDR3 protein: CASSMDRGPPLHF. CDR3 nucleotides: TGCGCCAGCAGCATGGACAGGGGGCCACCCCTCCACTTT. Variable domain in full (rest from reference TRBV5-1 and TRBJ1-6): KAGVTQTPRYLIKTRGQQVTLSCSPISGHRSVSWYQQTPGQGLQFLFEYFSETQRNKGNFPGRFSGRQFSNSRSEMNVSTLELGDSALYLCASSMDRGPPLHFGNGTRLTVT.